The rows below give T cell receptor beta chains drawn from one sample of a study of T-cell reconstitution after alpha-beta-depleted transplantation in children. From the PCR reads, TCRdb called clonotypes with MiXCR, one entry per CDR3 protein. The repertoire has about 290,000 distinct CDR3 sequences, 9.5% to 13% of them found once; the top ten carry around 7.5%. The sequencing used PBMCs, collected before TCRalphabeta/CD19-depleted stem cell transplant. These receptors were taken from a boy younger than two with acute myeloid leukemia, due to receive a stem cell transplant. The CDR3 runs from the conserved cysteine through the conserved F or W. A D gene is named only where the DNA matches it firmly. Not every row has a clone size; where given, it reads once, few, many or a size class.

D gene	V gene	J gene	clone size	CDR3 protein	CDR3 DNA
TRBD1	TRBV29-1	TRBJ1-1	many	CSAGGSTEAFF	TGCAGCGCAGGGGGCAGTACTGAAGCTTTCTTT
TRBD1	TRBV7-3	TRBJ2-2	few	CASSFDRDAGELFF	TGTGCCAGCAGCTTCGACAGGGACGCCGGGGAGCTGTTTTTT
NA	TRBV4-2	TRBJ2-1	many	CASSQEDGGRSWQFF	TGTGCCAGCAGCCAAGAAGATGGGGGCCGGAGCTGGCAGTTCTTC
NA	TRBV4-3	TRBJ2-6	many	CASSQADGRIYSGANVLTF	TGCGCCAGCAGCCAAGCGGACGGACGGATATACTCTGGGGCCAACGTCCTGACTTTC
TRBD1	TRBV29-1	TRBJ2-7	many	CSVEKGQTGDEQYF	TGCAGCGTTGAGAAGGGACAGACAGGCGACGAGCAGTACTTC
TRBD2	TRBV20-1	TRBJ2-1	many	CSAPIGTSGYNEQFF	TGCAGTGCCCCCATCGGGACTAGCGGTTACAATGAGCAGTTCTTC
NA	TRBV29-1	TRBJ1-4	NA	CSVGLGGPGKLFF	TGCAGCGTAGGGCTCGGGGGGCCGGGAAAACTGTTTTTT
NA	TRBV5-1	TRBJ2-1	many	CASSLGQGRYNEQFF	TGCGCCAGCAGCTTGGGGCAGGGCCGCTACAATGAGCAGTTCTTC
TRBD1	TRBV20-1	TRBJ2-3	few	CSAIRQGASTDTQYF	TGCAGTGCCATAAGACAGGGGGCTAGCACAGATACGCAGTATTTT
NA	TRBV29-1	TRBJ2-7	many	CSVEVIGTSYEQYF	TGCAGCGTTGAAGTGATTGGGACATCCTACGAGCAGTACTTC
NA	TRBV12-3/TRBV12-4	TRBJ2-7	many	CASSSWGENYEQYF	TGTGCCAGCAGTTCATGGGGGGAAAACTACGAGCAGTACTTC
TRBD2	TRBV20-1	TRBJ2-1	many	CSARGSWGGRSNEQFF	TGCAGTGCTAGAGGTAGTTGGGGGGGGAGAAGTAATGAGCAGTTCTTC
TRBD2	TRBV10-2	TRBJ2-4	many	CASRDSGRANIQYF	TGCGCCAGCAGGGATAGCGGGAGGGCGAACATTCAGTACTTC
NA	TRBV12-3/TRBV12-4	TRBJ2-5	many	CASSLWTEETQYF	TGTGCCAGCAGTTTATGGACAGAAGAGACCCAGTACTTC
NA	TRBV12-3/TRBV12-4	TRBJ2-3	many	CASSLSGEGSDTQYF	TGTGCCAGCAGTTTAAGCGGTGAGGGTTCAGATACGCAGTATTTT
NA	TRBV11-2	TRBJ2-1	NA	CASSLAVTYNEQFF	TGTGCCAGCAGCTTAGCAGTAACTTACAATGAGCAGTTCTTC
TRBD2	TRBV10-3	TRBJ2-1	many	CAISESEAGGNNEQFF	TGTGCCATCAGTGAGTCTGAAGCGGGGGGAAACAATGAGCAGTTCTTC
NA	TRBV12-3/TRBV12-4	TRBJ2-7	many	CASSLRRGPSYEQYF	TGTGCCAGCAGTTTACGGCGCGGCCCCTCCTACGAGCAGTACTTC
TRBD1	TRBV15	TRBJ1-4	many	CATSRGQGSTNEKLFF	TGTGCCACCAGCAGGGGACAGGGCTCAACTAATGAAAAACTGTTTTTT
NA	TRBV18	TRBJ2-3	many	CASSPLADTQYF	TGTGCCAGCTCACCCCTAGCGGATACGCAGTATTTT
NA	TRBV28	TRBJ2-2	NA	CASSLCRDSNTGELFF	TGTGCCAGCAGTTTATGCCGGGATTCGAACACCGGGGAGCTGTTTTTT
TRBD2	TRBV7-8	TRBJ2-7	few	CASSLAVVAGREQYF	TGTGCCAGCAGCTTAGCGGTGGTAGCGGGGAGGGAGCAGTACTTC
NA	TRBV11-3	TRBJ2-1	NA	CASSLLMVSPYNEQFF	TGTGCCAGCAGCTTACTTATGGTATCCCCCTACAATGAGCAGTTCTTC
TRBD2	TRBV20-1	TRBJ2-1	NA	CSAKVAGGPLNYNEQFF	TGCAGTGCTAAAGTAGCGGGAGGGCCGCTAAACTACAATGAGCAGTTCTTC
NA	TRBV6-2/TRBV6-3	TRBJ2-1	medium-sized	CASKAYNEQFF	TGTGCCAGCAAGGCATACAATGAGCAGTTCTTC
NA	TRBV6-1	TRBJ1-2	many	CASSGRDHANYGYTF	TGTGCCAGCAGTGGCCGGGACCACGCTAACTATGGCTACACCTTC
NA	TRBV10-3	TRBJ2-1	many	CAISESMGLSYNEQFF	TGTGCCATCAGTGAGTCGATGGGATTGTCCTACAATGAGCAGTTCTTC
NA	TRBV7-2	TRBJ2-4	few	CASSLGQGLRAKNIQYF	TGTGCCAGCAGCTTAGGGCAGGGCTTACGAGCCAAAAACATTCAGTACTTC
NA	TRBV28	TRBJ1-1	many	CASSLWSQGASTEAFF	TGTGCCAGCAGTTTATGGTCTCAGGGCGCGAGCACTGAAGCTTTCTTT
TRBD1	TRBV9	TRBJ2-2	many	CASSVATADRGDTGELFF	TGTGCCAGCAGCGTAGCTACCGCGGACAGGGGCGACACCGGGGAGCTGTTTTTT
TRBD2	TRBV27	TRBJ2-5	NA	CASSLYLPSGGAETQYF	TGTGCCAGCAGTTTATATCTCCCTAGCGGGGGGGCAGAGACCCAGTACTTC
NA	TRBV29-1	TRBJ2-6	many	CSVGPSGYGANVLTF	TGCAGCGTTGGCCCATCAGGGTACGGGGCCAACGTCCTGACTTTC
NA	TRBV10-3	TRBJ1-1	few	CAIRDSKGPPEAFF	TGTGCCATCAGGGACTCTAAGGGTCCCCCTGAAGCTTTCTTT
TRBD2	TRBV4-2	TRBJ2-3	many	CASSQELAGVTDTQYF	TGTGCCAGCAGCCAAGAACTAGCGGGAGTCACAGATACGCAGTATTTT
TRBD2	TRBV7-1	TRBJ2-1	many	CASSSTYDGWTSGGRSYNEQFF	TGTGCCAGCAGCTCAACATACGACGGTTGGACTAGCGGGGGAAGGTCCTACAATGAGCAGTTCTTC
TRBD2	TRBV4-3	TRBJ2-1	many	CASSQDLLTGGEQFF	TGCGCCAGCAGCCAAGATCTCTTGACGGGAGGTGAGCAGTTCTTC
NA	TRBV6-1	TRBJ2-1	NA	CASSETPDSYNEQFF	TGTGCCAGCAGTGAGACCCCGGACAGCTACAATGAGCAGTTCTTC
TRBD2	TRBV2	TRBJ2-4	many	CASTLAGLDIQYF	TGTGCCAGCACCCTAGCGGGATTGGACATTCAGTACTTC
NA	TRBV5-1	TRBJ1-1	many	CASSLEGQPFTEAFF	TGCGCCAGCAGCCTAGAGGGACAACCTTTCACTGAAGCTTTCTTT